These 9 T cell receptor beta chains were sequenced from one sample in a study of PD-1 blockade in classical Hodgkin lymphoma. As for time point: newly diagnosed, previously untreated cHL patient sample. Using immunoSEQ multiplex PCR, the repertoire was profiled, and TCRdb retains in-frame clones only, with some absent. The table has tens of thousands of clones, roughly 91% seen once. The sequencing sample was made of peripheral blood mononuclear cells (PBMCs). The receptors derive from a human donor with classical Hodgkin lymphoma.

The chain is built from TRBV14 and TRBJ2-1; 14 bases fit TRBD2. The germline CDR1 and CDR2 sequences are SGHDN and FVKESK. V was pared by 4 bases and J by 9 bases, with 8 bases of the junction left unmatched. The CDR3 runs to 16 residues. CDR3 DNA: TGTGCCAGCAGCCGGCGAGGACTAGCGGGAGGTGGTGAGCAGTTCTTC. This encodes CASSRRGLAGGGEQFF.

The chain recombines TRBV2 with TRBJ2-1; unclear D gene. Per germline, CDR1 SNHLY and CDR2 FYNNEI. This CDR3 has 13 residues. Trimming shortened V by 6 bases and J by 7 bases, and 13 bases separated the two germline ends. For the CDR3, the DNA is TGTGCCAGCAGCCAAGAGCATTCGAATGAGCAGTTCTTC. It codes for CASSQEHSNEQFF.

The rearrangement uses TRBV2 and TRBJ1-2; D call uncertain. Trimming took off 3 bases at V and 3 bases at J, with 8 bases between the two ends. This CDR3 spans 13 amino acids. Germline V gene sequence: CDR1 SNHLY, CDR2 FYNNEI. Here the CDR3 DNA reads TGTGCCAGCAGTGAGTCCCACTACTATGGCTACACCTTC. It encodes CASSESHYYGYTF.

This chain uses TRBV6-5 with TRBJ2-5; TRBD1 matches at 7 bases. The junction had 9 bases not matched to a gene; V was cut back by 6 bases and J by 2 bases. The CDR3 consists of 15 residues. Germline CDR1 reads MNHEY; CDR2 reads SVGAGI. The CDR3 is CASSLGQVSQETQYF. CDR3 in DNA: TGTGCCAGCAGCCTTGGACAGGTATCACAAGAGACCCAGTACTTC.

The chain combines TRBV5-1 with TRBJ2-2; 7 bases agree with TRBD1. This CDR3 spans 15 amino acids. Trimming removed 5 bases from V and 6 bases from J; junction bases left unmatched: 10. Germline CDR1 reads SGHRS; CDR2 reads YFSETQ. This chain's CDR3 is CASRSAYTGAGELFF. The CDR3 coding sequence is TGCGCCAGCAGGTCGGCCTACACAGGGGCCGGGGAGCTGTTTTTT.

CDR3 in amino acids: CASTGLNTGELFF. CDR3 nucleotides: TGTGCCAGCACGGGGCTGAACACCGGGGAGCTGTTTTTT. This chain joins TRBV6-1 and TRBJ2-2; D may be TRBD1 or TRBD2 (5 bases each). The germline V and J ends were trimmed by 7 bases and 1 base, with 7 bases remaining between them. The germline gives CDR1 MNHNS, CDR2 SASEGT. CDR3 length: 13 residues.

The rearrangement uses TRBV28 and TRBJ1-5; D is unresolved. This CDR3 region has 12 residues. Trimming took off 1 base at V and 7 bases at J, with 5 bases between the two ends. Germline V gene sequence: CDR1 MDHEN, CDR2 SYDVKM. The CDR3 DNA is TGTGCCAGCAGTTTATCGGGGCAGCCCCAGCATTTT. Its translation: CASSLSGQPQHF.

The chain joins TRBV7-9 to TRBJ1-4, with D unresolved. The V end was cut by 5 bases, the J end by 8 bases, with 15 bases between. CDR1 and CDR2 (germline): SEHNR, FQNEAQ (reference sequence). The CDR3 length is 14 residues. The DNA for the CDR3 is TGTGCCAGCAGCCCCCGCGGGGTGGGCGAAAAACTGTTTTTT. This sequence encodes CASSPRGVGEKLFF.

This clone appeared a single time. The rearrangement uses TRBV20-1 and TRBJ2-5; no clear D. The germline V gene has CDR1 DFQATT and CDR2 SNEGSKA (reference sequence). The CDR3 is 11 amino acids. Between the trimmed V and J ends, which lost 3 bases and 5 bases, there was a span of 7 bases. DNA for the CDR3: TGCAGTGCTAGGGAGTCGGAGACCCAGTACTTC. Protein product: CSARESETQYF.